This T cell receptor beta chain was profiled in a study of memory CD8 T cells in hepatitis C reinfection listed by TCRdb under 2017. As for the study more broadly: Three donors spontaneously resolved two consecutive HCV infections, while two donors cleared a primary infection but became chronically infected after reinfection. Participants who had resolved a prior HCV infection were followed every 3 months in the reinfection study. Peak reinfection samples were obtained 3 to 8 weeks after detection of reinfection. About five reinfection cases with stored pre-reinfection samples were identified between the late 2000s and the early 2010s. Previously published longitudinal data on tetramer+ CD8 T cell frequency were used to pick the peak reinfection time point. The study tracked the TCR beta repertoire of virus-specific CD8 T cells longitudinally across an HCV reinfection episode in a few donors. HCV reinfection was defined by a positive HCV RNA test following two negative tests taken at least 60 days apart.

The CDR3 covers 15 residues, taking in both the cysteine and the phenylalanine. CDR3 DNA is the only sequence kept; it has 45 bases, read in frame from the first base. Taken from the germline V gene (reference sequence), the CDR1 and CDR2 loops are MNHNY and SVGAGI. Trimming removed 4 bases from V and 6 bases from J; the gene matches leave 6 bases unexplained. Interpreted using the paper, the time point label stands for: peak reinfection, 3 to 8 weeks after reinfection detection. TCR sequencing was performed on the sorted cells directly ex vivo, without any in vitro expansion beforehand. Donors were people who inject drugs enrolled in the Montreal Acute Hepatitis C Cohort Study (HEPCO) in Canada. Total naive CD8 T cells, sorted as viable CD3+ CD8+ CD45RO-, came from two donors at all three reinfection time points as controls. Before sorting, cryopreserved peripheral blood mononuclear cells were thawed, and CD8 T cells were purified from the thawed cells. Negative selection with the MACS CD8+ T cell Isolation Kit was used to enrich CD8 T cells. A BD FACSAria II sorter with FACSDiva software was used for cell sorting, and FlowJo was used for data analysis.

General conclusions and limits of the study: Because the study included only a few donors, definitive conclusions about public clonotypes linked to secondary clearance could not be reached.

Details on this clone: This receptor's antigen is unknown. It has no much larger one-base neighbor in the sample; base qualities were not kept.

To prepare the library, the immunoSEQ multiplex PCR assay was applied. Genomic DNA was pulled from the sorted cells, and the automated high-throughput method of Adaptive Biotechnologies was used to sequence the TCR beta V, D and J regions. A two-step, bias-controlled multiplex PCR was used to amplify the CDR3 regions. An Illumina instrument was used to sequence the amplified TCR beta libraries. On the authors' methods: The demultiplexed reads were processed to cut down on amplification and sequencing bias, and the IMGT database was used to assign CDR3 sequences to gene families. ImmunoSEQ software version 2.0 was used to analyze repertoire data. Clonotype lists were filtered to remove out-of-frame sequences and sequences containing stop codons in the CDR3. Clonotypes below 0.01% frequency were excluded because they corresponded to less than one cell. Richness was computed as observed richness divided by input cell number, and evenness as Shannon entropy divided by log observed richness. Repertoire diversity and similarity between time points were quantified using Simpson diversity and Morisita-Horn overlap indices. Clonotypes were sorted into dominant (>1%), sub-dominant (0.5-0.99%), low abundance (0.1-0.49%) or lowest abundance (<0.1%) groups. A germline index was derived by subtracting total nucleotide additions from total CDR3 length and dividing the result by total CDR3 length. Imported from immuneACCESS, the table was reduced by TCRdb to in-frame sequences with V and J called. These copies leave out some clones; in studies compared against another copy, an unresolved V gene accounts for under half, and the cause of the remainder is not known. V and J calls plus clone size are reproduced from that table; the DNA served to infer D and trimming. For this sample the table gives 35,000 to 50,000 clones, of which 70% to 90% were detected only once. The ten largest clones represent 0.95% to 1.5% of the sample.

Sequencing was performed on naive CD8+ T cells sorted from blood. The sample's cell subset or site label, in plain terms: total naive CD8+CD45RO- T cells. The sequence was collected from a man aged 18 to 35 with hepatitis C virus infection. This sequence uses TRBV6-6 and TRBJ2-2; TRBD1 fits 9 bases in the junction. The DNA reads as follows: TGTGCCAGCAGTTCCCGGGACAGGGCTCCCGGGGAGCTGTTTTTT. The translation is CASSSRDRAPGELFF.